This TCR beta chain derives from a study of CD8 T cells in ankylosing spondylitis. Regarding the study as a whole: Clones that were linked to disease were CD8+ and were relatively rare in peripheral blood.

This CDR3 contains 12 residues. Germline V gene data show CDR1 as MDHEN and CDR2 as SYDVKM. V was trimmed by 7 bases and J by 2 bases, leaving 8 bases between them. This clonotype was counted many times. What it binds is not known. From the 5' RACE reads, TCRdb called clonotypes with MiXCR, one entry per CDR3 protein. The sample has 300,000 to 400,000 distinct CDR3 sequences, about 9.9% seen once; the top ten hold roughly 9%. The rearrangement uses TRBV28 and TRBJ1-2; D gene uncertain. Sequences were obtained from blood, either unsorted or a sorted T cell fraction (not recorded which). This clonotype was sampled from a female donor with ankylosing spondylitis or in good health (not recorded which). CDR3 coding DNA: TGTGCCAGCAAGTCGGGGAACTATGGCTACACCTTC. This translates into CASKSGNYGYTF.